A single sample gave rise to the 18 T cell receptor beta chains below, sequenced in a study of T cell responses to AZD1222 COVID-19 vaccine. Using immunoSEQ multiplex PCR, the repertoire was profiled, and TCRdb retains in-frame clones only, with some absent. The sample carries about 150,000 clones, about nine tenths recorded once. Sequences were derived from peripheral blood, sampled on day 0 of AZD1222 vaccination. Receptors were obtained from an adult in good health.

This sequence joins TRBV2 and TRBJ1-6; possible D gene TRBD1, 5 bases. CDR1 and CDR2 from the germline V gene are SNHLY and FYNNEI. V was clipped by 3 bases and J by 10 bases, with 13 bases between them. The CDR3 has 14 amino acids. The CDR3: CASSERSKGSPLHF. In DNA form, the CDR3 reads TGTGCCAGCAGTGAGCGGTCCAAGGGGTCACCCCTCCACTTT.

The chain joins TRBV7-9 to TRBJ2-7, with D possibly being TRBD1 (6 bases). V lost 4 bases and J lost 5, with 18 bases in between. CDR3 length: 15 residues. Germline V gives CDR1 SEHNR, CDR2 FQNEAQ (reference sequence). Written as DNA, the CDR3 is TGTGCCAGCAGCTACCAGGGGCAGGTCGCCAACGAGCAGTACTTC. Protein: CASSYQGQVANEQYF.

The chain recombines TRBV19 with TRBJ1-2; possible D gene TRBD1, 5 bases. Germline values: CDR1 LNHDA, CDR2 SQIVND (reference sequence). The CDR3 sequence is 14 residues long. The V end lost 6 bases, the J end lost 3 bases, and 14 bases lay between the germline ends. CDR3 sequence: CASSPAGGYYGYTF. As DNA, the CDR3 is TGTGCCAGTAGCCCCGCGGGGGGTTACTATGGCTACACCTTC.

This clone turned up a few times. The CDR3 loop reads CASSLASTGYEQYF. For the CDR3, the DNA is TGTGCCAGCAGCTTAGCTTCAACGGGCTACGAGCAGTACTTC. J is TRBJ2-7 and V is TRBV7-2, with no clear D. The CDR3 sequence is 14 residues long. Germline V gene sequence: CDR1 SGHTA, CDR2 FQGNSA. V lost 0 bases to trimming and J lost 3 bases, with 9 bases between them.

This clone occurred once. The chain joins TRBV4-1 to TRBJ1-1; D may be TRBD1 (6 bases). Trimming cost V 7 bases and J 4 bases, with 16 bases left between them. This CDR3 has 14 amino acids. The germline CDR1 and CDR2 sequences are MGHRA and YSYEKL. As DNA, the CDR3 is TGCGCCAGCACCATTGGGGGCGCCGGCACTGAAGCTTTCTTT. Translated: CASTIGGAGTEAFF.

This clone turned up a few times. This CDR3 is also generated by other DNA sequences in the sample. This sequence joins TRBV7-9 and TRBJ2-7; D gene unclear. The CDR3 runs 11 residues. CDR1 and CDR2 from the germline V gene are SEHNR and FQNEAQ (reference sequence). Trimming cost V 6 bases and J 4 bases, with 7 bases left between them. The CDR3 here is CASSLLYEQYF. The DNA for the CDR3 is TGTGCCAGCAGTCTTTTATACGAGCAGTACTTC.

This clone occurred once. The rearrangement joins TRBV2 to TRBJ1-5; D unresolved. Between the trimmed V and J ends, which lost 5 bases and 6 bases, there was a span of 8 bases. This CDR3 region has 12 residues. Germline-derived CDR1 and CDR2 are SNHLY and FYNNEI. The CDR3 bases are TGTGCCAGCAGTTCGTCCCGTCAGCCCCAGCATTTT. Its translation: CASSSSRQPQHF. Complete variable domain (other parts from reference TRBV2 and TRBJ1-5): EPEVTQTPSHQVTQMGQEVILRCVPISNHLYFYWYRQILGQKVEFLVSFYNNEISEKSEIFDDQFSVERPDGSNFTLKIRSTKLEDSAMYFCASSSSRQPQHFGDGTRLSIL.

The chain links TRBV19 to TRBJ2-1; maybe TRBD2 (6 bases). CDR3 length equals 14 residues. Looked up from germline, CDR1 is LNHDA and CDR2 is SQIVND (reference sequence). V was trimmed by 3 bases and J by 4 bases, leaving 10 bases between them. The CDR3 spells CASSMGGAYNEQFF. CDR3 sequence (DNA): TGTGCCAGTAGTATGGGGGGAGCGTACAATGAGCAGTTCTTC.

The V gene is TRBV12-5, the J gene TRBJ1-5; D call uncertain. CDR1 and CDR2 (germline): LGHNT, FRNRAP. Between the trimmed V and J ends, which lost 1 base and 2 bases, there was a span of 9 bases. The CDR3 spans 15 residues. CDR3 loop: CASGLGDTGNQPQHF. The CDR3 nucleotides are TGTGCTAGTGGTTTGGGCGACACAGGCAATCAGCCCCAGCATTTT.

This clone was recorded a few times. The rearrangement links TRBV5-1 to TRBJ1-1, with TRBD1 as a possible D gene (5 bases). The CDR3 sequence is 13 residues long. Per the germline V gene, CDR1 is SGHRS and CDR2 is YFSETQ. Trimming took 4 bases from V and 4 from J, leaving 11 bases between them. CDR3: CASSGGVGTEAFF. DNA of the CDR3: TGCGCCAGCAGCGGAGGGGTCGGCACTGAAGCTTTCTTT.

This sequence joins TRBV4-1 and TRBJ2-5, with a possible D match to TRBD2 (5 bases). V lost 1 base to trimming and J lost 1 base, with 10 bases between them. Germline V lookup: CDR1 MGHRA, CDR2 YSYEKL. The CDR3 consists of 15 residues. In DNA form, the CDR3 reads TGCGCCAGCAGCCAAGTAGCGATCGGCCAAGAGACCCAGTACTTC. Translation gives CASSQVAIGQETQYF.

This chain links TRBV23-1 with TRBJ1-4, with 7 bases fitting TRBD1. TRBV23-1 is annotated as an ORF whose role is uncertain. J lost 0 bases, V lost 7 bases, and 8 bases had no gene match. CDR3 length equals 16 residues. The CDR3 sequence is CASTKDREATNEKLFF. The DNA for the CDR3 is TGCGCCAGCACCAAAGACAGGGAGGCAACTAATGAAAAACTGTTTTTT.

The chain is built from TRBV28 and TRBJ1-5, with 9 bases fitting TRBD1. CDR1 MDHEN and CDR2 SYDVKM come from the germline V gene. Unmatched junction bases numbered 6, after V lost 7 bases and J lost 5 bases. The CDR3 contains 14 residues. In DNA form, the CDR3 reads TGTGCCAGCACCGGGACAGGGAATGATCAGCCCCAGCATTTT. The encoded protein is CASTGTGNDQPQHF.

This chain links TRBV30 with TRBJ2-6; tentatively, D is TRBD1 (6 bases). This CDR3 is 15 amino acids long. Germline lookup yields CDR1 GTSNPN and CDR2 SVGIG (reference sequence). V was trimmed by 3 bases and J by 0 bases, leaving 9 bases between them. As DNA, the CDR3 is TGTGCCTGGAGCTGGACAGTCTCTGGGGCCAACGTCCTGACTTTC. Its protein product is CAWSWTVSGANVLTF.

The chain combines TRBV9 with TRBJ2-7; D remains unclear. The CDR3 runs to 13 residues. The germline CDR1 and CDR2 sequences are SGDLS and YYNGEE. V lost 1 base and J 1 base, leaving 6 bases between the germline ends. Here the CDR3 DNA reads TGTGCCAGCAGCGTACGTCGATCCTACGAGCAGTACTTC. This sequence encodes CASSVRRSYEQYF. The full variable domain, rest sourced from reference TRBV9 and TRBJ2-7, is DSGVTQTPKHLITATGQRVTLRCSPRSGDLSVYWYQQSLDQGLQFLIQYYNGEERAKGNILERFSAQQFPDLHSELNLSSLELGDSALYFCASSVRRSYEQYFGPGTRLTVT.

The V gene is TRBV5-4, the J gene TRBJ2-2; D is undetermined. This CDR3 spans 12 amino acids. Trimming removed 1 base at V and 6 bases at J, with 4 bases between. Per the germline V gene, CDR1 is SGHNT and CDR2 is YYREEE (reference sequence). This CDR3 is CASSLWSGELFF. CDR3 sequence (DNA): TGTGCCAGCAGCTTGTGGTCCGGGGAGCTGTTTTTT.

This clone was seen a handful of times. V usage is TRBV6-5 and J usage is TRBJ2-7; 7 nucleotides match TRBD2. The junction had 4 bases not matched to a gene; V was cut back by 0 bases and J by 2 bases. Germline loops: CDR1 MNHEY, CDR2 SVGAGI. CDR3 length equals 15 residues. The CDR3 DNA reads as TGTGCCAGCAGTTACTCGAGTGGGAGGGCCTACGAGCAGTACTTC. Protein sequence: CASSYSSGRAYEQYF.

The CDR3 loop is CAWSIAGVGTGELFF. In DNA form, the CDR3 reads TGTGCCTGGAGTATAGCGGGAGTCGGAACCGGGGAGCTGTTTTTT. The V gene is TRBV30, the J gene TRBJ2-2; TRBD2 aligns across 9 bases. The CDR3 runs 15 residues. The V gene end was trimmed by 2 bases and the J gene end by 5 bases; junction bases not matched to a gene: 6. The V gene's germline CDR1 is GTSNPN and CDR2 SVGIG (reference sequence).